This TCR beta chain was recorded in a study of T cell repertoires in cytomegalovirus infection. Study-wide context: Signatures in public TCR beta sequences pointed to both CMV infection and matching HLA type.

On this clonotype itself: Its antigen remains unidentified.

The CDR3 is 13 residues long. The V gene's germline CDR1 is SEHNR and CDR2 FQNEAQ (reference sequence). The ends were cut back, 5 bases at V and 6 bases at J, with 12 bases in the middle. A single record per CDR3 protein comes from TCRdb applying MiXCR to the reads. This sample has 450,000 to 550,000 distinct CDR3 sequences, with more than 15% found just once. Whole-study findings and limits: Clonotype analysis showed dominance of the ex vivo response by HLA-C-restricted CMV-specific TCR beta clonotypes. Frequencies of public TCR beta families were cumulated, and this identified carriers of CMV plus the relevant HLA.

J is TRBJ2-3 and V is TRBV7-9; unclear D gene. The sequence was collected from a human donor in good health (CMV status not recorded). Some clones in this sample may be carry-over from other donors' samples. Sequencing was performed on CD8+ T cells from PBMCs. This CDR3 is CASSTPGPDTQYF. The CDR3 region has the DNA TGTGCCAGCAGCACCCCTGGGCCGGATACGCAGTATTTT.